The 23 T cell receptor beta chains reported below all come from one sample, sequenced in a study of beta chain features in type 1 diabetes. Broader study findings: Type 1 diabetes patients had moderately but significantly shorter TCRB CDR3s in all four CD4+ subsets.

These receptors' antigens are unknown. Since all of the isolated RNA was reverse transcribed, expressed TCRB transcripts were what got sequenced. Using immunoSEQ multiplex PCR, the repertoire was profiled, and TCRdb retains in-frame clones only, with some absent. The table lists about 650,000 clones, 9.5% to 15% of them singletons, with approximately 0.11% in the top ten. Sequencing input: naive CD4+ T cells from blood. The receptors originated from a man aged 30 to 45 with type 1 diabetes.

The chain is built from TRBV6-5 and TRBJ2-7; D possibly corresponds to TRBD2 (7 bases). Germline CDR1 reads MNHEY; CDR2 reads SVGAGI. Trimming removed 2 bases from V and 6 bases from J, with 11 bases in between. This CDR3 comprises 13 residues. CDR3 in amino acids: CASSYQRDTEQYF. For the CDR3, the DNA is TGTGCCAGCAGTTACCAGCGGGACACCGAGCAGTACTTC.

This clone was picked up a small number of times. V gene TRBV4-3 combines with J gene TRBJ2-7; TRBD1 aligns across 10 bases. CDR1 LGHNA and CDR2 YSLEER come from the germline V gene. CDR3 length: 16 amino acids. The trim removed 4 bases at V and 2 bases at J, leaving 8 bases unmatched. DNA for the CDR3: TGCGCCAGCAGCCCAGCCACCGGGACAGGGGCCTACGAGCAGTACTTC. It specifies CASSPATGTGAYEQYF.

The chain carries TRBV28 and TRBJ2-1; unclear D gene. Trimming pared 5 bases from V and 12 bases from J, leaving 20 bases between. Germline assignment: CDR1 MDHEN and CDR2 SYDVKM. The CDR3 runs 14 residues. CDR3: CASSPLPDGILQFF. CDR3 DNA sequence: TGTGCCAGCAGTCCGCTCCCCGACGGAATATTGCAGTTCTTC.

This clone was counted only a few times. V usage is TRBV7-9 and J usage is TRBJ1-2, with TRBD1 as a possible D gene (5 bases). V lost 3 bases and J lost 8, with 16 bases in between. The germline CDR1 and CDR2 sequences are SEHNR and FQNEAQ (reference sequence). The CDR3 is 14 residues long. CDR3 DNA: TGTGCCAGCAGCTTCGAGGGGTTGTTTGTAGGCTACACCTTC. This gives the protein CASSFEGLFVGYTF.

The sample holds a few counts of this clone. This chain links TRBV19 with TRBJ2-3; possibly TRBD2 for D (7 bases). V dropped 0 bases and J dropped 2 bases, with 12 bases sitting between them. CDR1 and CDR2 (germline): LNHDA, SQIVND (reference sequence). The CDR3 is made up of 16 amino acids. This chain's CDR3 is CASSIEAGATTDTQYF. The CDR3, as DNA: TGTGCCAGTAGTATAGAGGCGGGGGCAACCACAGATACGCAGTATTTT.

This clone has a handful of counts. The chain joins TRBV30 to TRBJ2-5; TRBD1 agrees at 8 bases. Looked up from germline, CDR1 is GTSNPN and CDR2 is SVGIG (reference sequence). The length of the CDR3 is 14 residues. Trimming took 3 bases from V and 7 from J; bases not matched to a gene: 10. The CDR3: CAWSLTGGFATQYF. Written as DNA, the CDR3 is TGTGCCTGGAGCTTAACAGGGGGTTTTGCGACCCAGTACTTC.

The table lists this clone with a few counts. Written as DNA, the CDR3 is TGCGCCAGCAGCCTGGACAGGGCCCCCTACGAGCAGTACTTC. Translation gives CASSLDRAPYEQYF. The rearrangement joins TRBV5-1 to TRBJ2-7, with TRBD1 identical over 8 bases. Per germline, CDR1 SGHRS and CDR2 YFSETQ. The CDR3 runs 14 residues. V lost 4 bases and J lost 2; bases outside the gene matches: 5.

This clone turned up a few times. The chain joins TRBV30 to TRBJ1-2; 7 bases are shared with TRBD1. Germline CDR1 GTSNPN, CDR2 SVGIG (reference sequence). The junction had 7 bases not matched to a gene; V was cut back by 4 bases and J by 2 bases. CDR3 length equals 14 residues. The CDR3 nucleotides read TGTGCCTGGACCGCAGGGGGGGCAAACTATGGCTACACCTTC. As protein: CAWTAGGANYGYTF.

This clone came up a few times. The J gene is TRBJ2-1, the V gene TRBV9; D is unclear. The V and J ends lost 4 bases and 10 bases respectively, with 15 bases between them. This CDR3 has 13 residues. Per the germline V gene, CDR1 is SGDLS and CDR2 is YYNGEE. The CDR3 DNA follows: TGTGCCAGCAGCCCCCTTGTGAGTGCCGAGCAGTTCTTC. This sequence encodes CASSPLVSAEQFF. The variable domain in full, completed from reference TRBV9 and TRBJ2-1, reads DSGVTQTPKHLITATGQRVTLRCSPRSGDLSVYWYQQSLDQGLQFLIQYYNGEERAKGNILERFSAQQFPDLHSELNLSSLELGDSALYFCASSPLVSAEQFFGPGTRLTVL.

V and J are TRBV6-6 and TRBJ1-4; possible D gene TRBD1, 5 bases. The V gene lost 5 bases and the J gene lost 2 bases, with 15 bases spanning the gap. The germline gives CDR1 MNHNY, CDR2 SVGAGI (reference sequence). CDR3 length: 16 amino acids. The CDR3 loop reads CASSRQSLGTNEKLFF. CDR3 DNA: TGTGCCAGCAGTAGACAGTCCTTAGGGACTAATGAAAAACTGTTTTTT.

This chain uses TRBV7-2 with TRBJ1-3; no definite D call. Germline assignment: CDR1 SGHTA and CDR2 FQGNSA. The CDR3 runs 16 residues. Trimming stripped 0 bases from V and 0 bases from J, with 9 bases between. The CDR3 is CASSLAVGASGNTIYF. The CDR3 DNA follows: TGTGCCAGCAGCTTAGCGGTTGGTGCCTCTGGAAACACCATATATTTT. Looking up the rest from reference TRBV7-2 and TRBJ1-3 gives the full variable domain: GAGVSQSPSNKVTEKGKDVELRCDPISGHTALYWYRQSLGQGLEFLIYFQGNSAPDKSGLPSDRFSAERTGGSVSTLTIQRTQQEDSAVYLCASSLAVGASGNTIYFGEGSWLTVV.

The chain couples TRBV29-1 to TRBJ2-5, with a possible D match to TRBD1 (7 bases). Germline lookup yields CDR1 SQVTM and CDR2 ANQGSEA. V dropped 4 bases and J dropped 2 bases, with 14 bases sitting between them. The CDR3 totals 14 residues. The CDR3 coding sequence is TGCAGCGTTGCGACAGGGAGGCGGCAAGAGACCCAGTACTTC. Translating it yields CSVATGRRQETQYF.

The chain carries TRBV30 and TRBJ2-3; D perhaps matches TRBD2 (7 bases). V dropped 4 bases and J dropped 0 bases, with 14 bases sitting between them. The CDR3 runs 15 residues. CDR1 and CDR2 (germline): GTSNPN, SVGIG (reference sequence). DNA for the CDR3: TGTGCCTGGACCATAGGGGGGGCTAGCACAGATACGCAGTATTTT. Protein product: CAWTIGGASTDTQYF. The entire variable domain, with the rest obtained from reference TRBV30 and TRBJ2-3, is as follows: SQTIHQWPATLVQPVGSPLSLECTVEGTSNPNLYWYRQAAGRGLQLLFYSVGIGQISSEVPQNLSASRPQDRQFILSSKKLLLSDSGFYLCAWTIGGASTDTQYFGPGTRLTVL.

This clone occurred a few times. V usage is TRBV18 and J usage is TRBJ1-1; D unclear. CDR1 and CDR2 (germline): KGHSH, LQKENI. Between the trimmed V and J ends, which lost 2 bases and 0 bases, there was a span of 7 bases. This CDR3 is built from 14 residues. This CDR3 is CASSPDLMNTEAFF. In DNA form, the CDR3 reads TGTGCCAGCTCACCAGACCTTATGAACACTGAAGCTTTCTTT.

This clone was seen a handful of times. The chain uses TRBV11-2 and TRBJ1-6, with unresolved D. Germline V lookup: CDR1 SGHAT, CDR2 FQNNGV. Trimming removed 5 bases at V and 5 bases at J, with 10 bases between. CDR3 size: 14 residues. Here the CDR3 reads CASSDRPNNSPLHF. The CDR3 DNA is TGTGCCAGCAGCGATAGGCCAAATAATTCACCCCTCCACTTT.

A few counts support this clone. The chain couples TRBV9 to TRBJ1-2, with a weak D call TRBD1 (6 bases). The CDR3 covers 13 residues. V gave up 4 bases and J gave up 7 bases, with 14 bases separating them. Germline V gene lookup returns CDR1 SGDLS and CDR2 YYNGEE. CDR3 protein: CASSPRTDRGYTF. CDR3 DNA: TGTGCCAGCAGCCCGCGGACAGATCGTGGCTACACCTTC.

This clone has a handful of counts. The same CDR3 is also encoded by other DNA sequences in this sample. V gene TRBV29-1 combines with J gene TRBJ2-3; 7 nucleotides agree with TRBD1. The CDR3 runs to 13 residues. The germline CDR1 and CDR2 sequences are SQVTM and ANQGSEA. J lost 5 bases, V lost 1 base, and 3 bases had no gene match. The DNA of the CDR3 is TGCAGCGTTGAAGGGCAGGGGGTAGATACGCAGTATTTT. It codes for CSVEGQGVDTQYF.

This clone was detected only a few times. The sample contains more than one DNA sequence encoding this CDR3. The V gene is TRBV5-1, the J gene TRBJ2-2; D is unclear. Germline CDR1 and CDR2: SGHRS and YFSETQ. The CDR3 spans 13 residues. V shed 4 bases and J shed 5 bases, with 9 bases lying between them. Written as DNA, the CDR3 is TGCGCCAGCAGCCTCGTGGGGACCGGGGAGCTGTTTTTT. Its translation: CASSLVGTGELFF.

The table lists this clone with a few counts. J is TRBJ2-7 and V is TRBV7-9; D could derive from TRBD1 or TRBD2 (5 bases each). From germline, CDR1 is SEHNR and CDR2 FQNEAQ (reference sequence). The V gene lost 5 bases and the J gene lost 2 bases, with 13 bases spanning the gap. The CDR3 is 14 amino acids. Here the CDR3 DNA reads TGTGCCAGCAGCCCCCGGGACGGAGCCTACGAGCAGTACTTC. Amino acids: CASSPRDGAYEQYF.

The chain carries TRBV5-1 and TRBJ1-1; the D is unclear. The CDR3 consists of 15 residues. Germline loops: CDR1 SGHRS, CDR2 YFSETQ. Trimming stripped 4 bases from V and 1 base from J, with 14 bases between. CDR3 residues: CASSPPSEANTEAFF. In DNA, the CDR3 is TGCGCCAGCAGCCCCCCGAGTGAAGCGAACACTGAAGCTTTCTTT.

The chain combines TRBV7-2 with TRBJ2-6, with D hard to call. CDR1 and CDR2 (germline): SGHTA, FQGNSA. The CDR3 runs to 15 residues. Trimming took 0 bases from V and 4 from J, leaving 7 bases between them. The CDR3 coding sequence is TGTGCCAGCAGCTTAGCAAGCGACGGGGCCAACGTCCTGACTTTC. It codes for CASSLASDGANVLTF.

This clone came up a few times. This chain links TRBV28 with TRBJ2-4; the D gene is possibly TRBD2 (6 bases). The CDR3 spans 15 residues. The V and J ends lost 10 bases and 3 bases respectively, with 19 bases between them. Germline V lookup: CDR1 MDHEN, CDR2 SYDVKM. DNA for the CDR3: TGTGCCACCTGTCAACCTCCAGCGGGCAAAAACATTCAGTACTTC. It codes for CATCQPPAGKNIQYF. Combining the CDR3 with reference TRBV28 and TRBJ2-4 gives the whole variable domain DVKVTQSSRYLVKRTGEKVFLECVQDMDHENMFWYRQDPGLGLRLIYFSYDVKMKEKGDIPEGYSVSREKKERFSLILESASTNQTSMYLCATCQPPAGKNIQYFGAGTRLSVL.

This clone was seen only a few times. The V gene is TRBV7-8, the J gene TRBJ2-7; tentative D call: TRBD1 (5 bases). The CDR3 contains 14 residues. Trimming cost V 5 bases and J 5 bases, with 16 bases left between them. Germline assignment: CDR1 SGHVS and CDR2 FQNEAQ. CDR3 DNA sequence: TGTGCCAGCAGCCTAGGGGTTTTGGAAGACGAGCAGTACTTC. Translating gives CASSLGVLEDEQYF.